This T cell receptor (beta chain) derives from a study of post-analysis software for immune sequencing data. As for the study in general: Both relapsing-remitting and secondary progressive multiple sclerosis featured among the disease courses, as did progressive-relapsing multiple sclerosis.

As to this clonotype: Its antigen is unidentified.

Libraries were made from TCR beta cDNA, and they carried unique molecular identifiers. A population of 1 to 10 million T cells gave rise to roughly 0.5 million cDNA molecules. TCRdb re-called the PCR reads with MiXCR, one entry per CDR3 protein. The repertoire holds fewer than 900,000 distinct CDR3 sequences, with approximately 44% as singletons. The CDR3 totals 14 residues. Deletions cut 2 bases from V and 7 bases from J, with 12 bases between. Germline CDR1 is SEHNR and CDR2 is FQNEAQ (reference sequence). General study findings and limits: Controls significantly exceeded multiple sclerosis patients in normalized Chao1 diversity. Among 4 or 5 TRBV segments more frequent in patients than controls were TRBV5-6, TRBV5-1 and TRBV20-1. The F measure placed samples prepared in the same batch into strongly shared clusters.

This sequence joins TRBV7-9 and TRBJ2-1, with D possibly being TRBD2 (6 bases). The sample taken for sequencing was blood. This TCR was recovered from a girl aged 5 to 17 with multiple sclerosis. The CDR3 protein is CASSLPRGLNEQFF. The CDR3 coding sequence is TGTGCCAGCAGCTTACCTCGGGGACTGAATGAGCAGTTCTTC. The full variable domain, its missing parts supplied by reference TRBV7-9 and TRBJ2-1, is DTGVSQNPRHKITKRGQNVTFRCDPISEHNRLYWYRQTLGQGPEFLTYFQNEAQLEKSRLLSDRFSAERPKGSFSTLEIQRTEQGDSAMYLCASSLPRGLNEQFFGPGTRLTVL.